This entry concerns a single T cell receptor (beta chain). TCRdb re-called the 5' RACE reads with MiXCR, one entry per CDR3 protein. The sample yields approximately 450,000 distinct CDR3 sequences, over 15% seen once. This entry comes from a study of T cells after yellow fever vaccination. CDR3 length: 15 amino acids. V trimming: 5 bases; J trimming: 2 bases; junction bases outside the gene matches: 7. The germline V gene has CDR1 SGHAT and CDR2 FQDESV (reference sequence). This TCR was sampled from a man younger than 35 who received the YFV17D yellow fever vaccine. The specimen comprised PBMCs, sampled before the yellow fever booster vaccination. The V call is TRBV11-1, the J call TRBJ2-3; 7 bases map to TRBD1. The CDR3 is CASSPGTANTDTQYF. The CDR3 DNA reads as TGTGCCAGCAGCCCCGGGACAGCTAACACAGATACGCAGTATTTT.